This T cell receptor (beta chain) stems from a study of graft-versus-host responses after intestinal transplantation. Study-level points and caveats: Present in recipient marrow, GvH clones included some that appeared first in ileum or blood.

Points on this clone: Its target is unknown.

Assay used: immunoSEQ multiplex PCR; TCRdb lists only in-frame clones, some missing. The sample lists about 85,000 clones, approximately 82% occurring once. The ends were cut back, 7 bases at V and 8 bases at J, with 11 bases in the middle. The CDR3 is 12 amino acids. The V gene's germline CDR1 is SNHLY and CDR2 FYNNEI. This chain uses TRBV2 with TRBJ1-4; possibly TRBD1 for D (5 bases). The receptor comes from a human donor who received an intestinal transplant. The source material was unstimulated CD4+ T cells sorted from spleen or lymph node cells, sampled before intestinal transplant. The CDR3 nucleotides are TGTGCCAGCATGCGGGACGACGAAAAACTGTTTTTT. Protein product: CASMRDDEKLFF.